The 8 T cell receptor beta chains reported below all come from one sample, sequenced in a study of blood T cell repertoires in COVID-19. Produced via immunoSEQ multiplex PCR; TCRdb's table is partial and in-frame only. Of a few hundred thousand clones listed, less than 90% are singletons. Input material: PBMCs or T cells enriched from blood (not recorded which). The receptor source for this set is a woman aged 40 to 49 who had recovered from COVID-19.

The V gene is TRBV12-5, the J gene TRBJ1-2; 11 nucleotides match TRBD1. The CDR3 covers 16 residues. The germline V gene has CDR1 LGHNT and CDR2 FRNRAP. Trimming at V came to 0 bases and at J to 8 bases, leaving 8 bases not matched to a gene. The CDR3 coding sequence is TGTGCTAGTGGTTTGGTAATCGGACAGGGGGCGAGCGGCTACACCTTC. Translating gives CASGLVIGQGASGYTF.

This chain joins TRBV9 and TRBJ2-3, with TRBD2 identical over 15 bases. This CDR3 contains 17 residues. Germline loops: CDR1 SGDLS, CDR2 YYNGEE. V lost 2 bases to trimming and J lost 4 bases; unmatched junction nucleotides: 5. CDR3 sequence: CASSVWTSGRAPDTQYF. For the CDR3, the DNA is TGTGCCAGCAGCGTGTGGACTAGCGGGAGGGCCCCAGATACGCAGTATTTT.

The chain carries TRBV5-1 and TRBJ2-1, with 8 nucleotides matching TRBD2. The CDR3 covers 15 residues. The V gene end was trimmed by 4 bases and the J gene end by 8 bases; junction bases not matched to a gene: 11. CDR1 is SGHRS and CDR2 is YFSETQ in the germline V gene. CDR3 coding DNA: TGCGCCAGCAGCAGTGCCAGCGGGAGTATCTATGAGCAGTTCTTC. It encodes CASSSASGSIYEQFF.

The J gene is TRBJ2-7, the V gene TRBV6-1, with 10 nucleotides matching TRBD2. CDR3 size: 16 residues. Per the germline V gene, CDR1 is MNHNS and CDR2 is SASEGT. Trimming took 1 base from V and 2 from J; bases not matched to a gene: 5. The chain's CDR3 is CASSEVKTSGTYEQYF. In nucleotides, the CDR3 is TGTGCCAGCAGTGAAGTGAAAACTAGCGGGACCTACGAGCAGTACTTC.

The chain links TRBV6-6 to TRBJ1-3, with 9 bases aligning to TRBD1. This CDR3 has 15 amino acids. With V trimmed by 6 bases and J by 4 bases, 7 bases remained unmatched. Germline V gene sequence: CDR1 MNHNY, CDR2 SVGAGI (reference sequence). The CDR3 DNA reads TGTGCCAGCAGCCGGATGACAGGGGGAGGAAACACCATATATTTT. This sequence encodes CASSRMTGGGNTIYF.

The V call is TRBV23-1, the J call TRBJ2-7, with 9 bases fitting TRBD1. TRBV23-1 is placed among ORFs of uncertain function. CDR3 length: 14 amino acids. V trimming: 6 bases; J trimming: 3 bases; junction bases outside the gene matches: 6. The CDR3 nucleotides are TGCGCCAGCAGCCACCGGGACAGGGACTACGAGCAGTACGTC. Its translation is CASSHRDRDYEQYV.

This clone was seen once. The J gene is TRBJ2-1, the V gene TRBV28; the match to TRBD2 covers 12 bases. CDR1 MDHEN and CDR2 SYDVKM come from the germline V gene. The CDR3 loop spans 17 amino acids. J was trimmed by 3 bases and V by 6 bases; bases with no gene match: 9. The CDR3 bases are TGTGCCAGCAGGGATACTAGCGGGAGGTTCAGCTACAATGAGCAGTTCTTC. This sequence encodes CASRDTSGRFSYNEQFF.

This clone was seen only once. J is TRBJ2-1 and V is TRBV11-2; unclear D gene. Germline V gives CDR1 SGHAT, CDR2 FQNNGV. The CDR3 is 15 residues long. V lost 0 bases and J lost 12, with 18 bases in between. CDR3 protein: CASSLDPWSSGGQFF. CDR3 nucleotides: TGTGCCAGCAGCTTAGATCCTTGGTCGAGTGGCGGGCAGTTCTTC.